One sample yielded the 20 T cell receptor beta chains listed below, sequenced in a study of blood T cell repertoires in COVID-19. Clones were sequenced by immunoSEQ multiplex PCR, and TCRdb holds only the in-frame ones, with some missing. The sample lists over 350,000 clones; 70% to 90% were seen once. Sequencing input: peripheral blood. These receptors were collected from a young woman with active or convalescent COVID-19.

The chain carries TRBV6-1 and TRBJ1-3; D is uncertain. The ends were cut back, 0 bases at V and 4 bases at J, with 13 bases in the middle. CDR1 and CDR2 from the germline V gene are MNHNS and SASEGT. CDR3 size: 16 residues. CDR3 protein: CASSEAAGAWGNTIYF. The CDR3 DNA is TGTGCCAGCAGTGAAGCCGCGGGCGCGTGGGGAAACACCATATATTTT.

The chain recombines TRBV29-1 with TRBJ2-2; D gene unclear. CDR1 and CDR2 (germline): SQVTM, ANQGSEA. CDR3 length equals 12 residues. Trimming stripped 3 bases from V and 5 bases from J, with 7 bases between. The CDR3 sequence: CSVDAGTGELFF. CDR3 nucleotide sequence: TGCAGCGTTGATGCAGGAACCGGGGAGCTGTTTTTT.

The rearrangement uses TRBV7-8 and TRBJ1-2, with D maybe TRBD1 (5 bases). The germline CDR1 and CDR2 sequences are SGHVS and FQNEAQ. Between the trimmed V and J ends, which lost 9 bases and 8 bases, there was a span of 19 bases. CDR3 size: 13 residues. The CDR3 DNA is TGTGCCAGTTCCGGGACTACCTTCGAGGGCTACACCTTC. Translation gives CASSGTTFEGYTF.

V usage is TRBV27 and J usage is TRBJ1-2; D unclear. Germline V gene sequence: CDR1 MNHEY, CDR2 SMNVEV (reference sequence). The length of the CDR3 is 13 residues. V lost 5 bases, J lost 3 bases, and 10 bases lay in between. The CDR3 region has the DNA TGTGCCAGCAGTGGTGGCCTTCACTATGGCTACACCTTC. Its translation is CASSGGLHYGYTF.

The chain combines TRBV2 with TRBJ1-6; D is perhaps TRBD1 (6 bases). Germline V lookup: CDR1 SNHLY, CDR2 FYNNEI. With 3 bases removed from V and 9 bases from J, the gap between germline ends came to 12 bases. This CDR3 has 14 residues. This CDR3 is CASSETGGISPLHF. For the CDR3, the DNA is TGTGCCAGCAGTGAGACAGGAGGTATTTCACCCCTCCACTTT.

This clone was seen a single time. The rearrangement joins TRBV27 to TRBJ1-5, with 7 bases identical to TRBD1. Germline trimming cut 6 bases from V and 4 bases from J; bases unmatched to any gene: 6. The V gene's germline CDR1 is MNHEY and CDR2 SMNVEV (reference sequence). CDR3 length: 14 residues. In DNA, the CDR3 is TGTGCCAGCAGCCTAACAGGGGTTAATCAGCCCCAGCATTTT. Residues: CASSLTGVNQPQHF.

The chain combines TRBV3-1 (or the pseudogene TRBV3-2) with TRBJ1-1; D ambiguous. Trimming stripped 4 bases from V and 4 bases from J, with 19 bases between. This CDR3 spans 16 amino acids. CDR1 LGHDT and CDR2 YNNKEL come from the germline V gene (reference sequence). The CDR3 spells CASSPRDGVPGTEAFF. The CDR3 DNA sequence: TGTGCCAGCAGCCCCCGGGATGGGGTTCCGGGCACTGAAGCTTTCTTT.

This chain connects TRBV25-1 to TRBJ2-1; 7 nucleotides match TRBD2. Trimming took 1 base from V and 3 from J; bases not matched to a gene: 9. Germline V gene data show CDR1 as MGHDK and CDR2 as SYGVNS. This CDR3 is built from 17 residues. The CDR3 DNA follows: TGTGCCAGCAGTGAATTTGGTGAGCGGGGTCGCTACAATGAGCAGTTCTTC. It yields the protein CASSEFGERGRYNEQFF. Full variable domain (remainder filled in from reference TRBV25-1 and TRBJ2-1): EADIYQTPRYLVIGTGKKITLECSQTMGHDKMYWYQQDPGMELHLIHYSYGVNSTEKGDLSSESTVSRIRTEHFPLTLESARPSHTSQYLCASSEFGERGRYNEQFFGPGTRLTVL.

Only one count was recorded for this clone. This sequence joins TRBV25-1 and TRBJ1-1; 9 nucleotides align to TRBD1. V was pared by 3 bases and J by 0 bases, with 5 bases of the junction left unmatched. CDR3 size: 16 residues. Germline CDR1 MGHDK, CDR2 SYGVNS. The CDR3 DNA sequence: TGTGCCAGCAGTGAGCGGACAGGGGCCATGAACACTGAAGCTTTCTTT. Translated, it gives CASSERTGAMNTEAFF.

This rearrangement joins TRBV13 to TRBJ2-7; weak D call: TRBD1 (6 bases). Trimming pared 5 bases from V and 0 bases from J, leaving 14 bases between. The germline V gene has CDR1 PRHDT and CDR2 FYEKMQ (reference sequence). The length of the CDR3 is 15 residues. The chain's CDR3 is CASSPRGPSSYEQYF. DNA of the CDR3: TGTGCCAGCAGCCCCAGGGGACCGTCCTCCTACGAGCAGTACTTC. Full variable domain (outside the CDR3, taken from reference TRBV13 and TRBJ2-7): AAGVIQSPRHLIKEKRETATLKCYPIPRHDTVYWYQQGPGQDPQFLISFYEKMQSDKGSIPDRFSAQQFSDYHSELNMSSLELGDSALYFCASSPRGPSSYEQYFGPGTRLTVT.

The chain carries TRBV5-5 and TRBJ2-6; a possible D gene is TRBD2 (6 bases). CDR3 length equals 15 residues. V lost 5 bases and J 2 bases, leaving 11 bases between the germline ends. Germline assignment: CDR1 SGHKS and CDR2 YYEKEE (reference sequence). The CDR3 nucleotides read TGTGCCAGCAGTCAGTGGGGGGCTGGGGCCAACGTCCTGACTTTC. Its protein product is CASSQWGAGANVLTF.

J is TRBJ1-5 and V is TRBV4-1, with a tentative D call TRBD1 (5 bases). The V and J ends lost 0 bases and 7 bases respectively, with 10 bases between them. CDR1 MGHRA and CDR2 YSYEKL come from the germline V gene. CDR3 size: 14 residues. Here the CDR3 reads CASSQEGVGQPQHF. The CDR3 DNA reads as TGCGCCAGCAGCCAAGAAGGGGTCGGCCAGCCCCAGCATTTT.

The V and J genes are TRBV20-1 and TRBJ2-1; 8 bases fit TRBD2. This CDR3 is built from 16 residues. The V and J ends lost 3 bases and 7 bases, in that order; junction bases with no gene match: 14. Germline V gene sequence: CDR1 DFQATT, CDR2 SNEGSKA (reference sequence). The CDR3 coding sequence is TGCAGTGCTAGTCCCTCCGGGGGACTAGAAAAAAATGAGCAGTTCTTC. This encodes CSASPSGGLEKNEQFF.

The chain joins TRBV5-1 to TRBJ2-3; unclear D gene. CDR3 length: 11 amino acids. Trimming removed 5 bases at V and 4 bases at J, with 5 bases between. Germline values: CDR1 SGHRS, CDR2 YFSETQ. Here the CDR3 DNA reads TGCGCCAGCAGGTCCGCAGATACGCAGTATTTT. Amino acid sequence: CASRSADTQYF.

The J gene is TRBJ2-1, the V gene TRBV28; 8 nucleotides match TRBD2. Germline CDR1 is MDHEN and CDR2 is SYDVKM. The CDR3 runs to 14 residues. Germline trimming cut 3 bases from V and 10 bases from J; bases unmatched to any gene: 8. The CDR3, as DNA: TGTGCCAGCAGTTTTAGGCTAGCGGGCCCGGAGCAGTTCTTC. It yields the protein CASSFRLAGPEQFF. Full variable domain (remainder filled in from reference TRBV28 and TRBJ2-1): DVKVTQSSRYLVKRTGEKVFLECVQDMDHENMFWYRQDPGLGLRLIYFSYDVKMKEKGDIPEGYSVSREKKERFSLILESASTNQTSMYLCASSFRLAGPEQFFGPGTRLTVL.

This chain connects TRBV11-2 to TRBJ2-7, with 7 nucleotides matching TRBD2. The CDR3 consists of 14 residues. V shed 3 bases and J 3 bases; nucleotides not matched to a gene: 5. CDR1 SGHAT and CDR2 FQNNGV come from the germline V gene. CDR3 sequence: CASSLRLALYEQYF. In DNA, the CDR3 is TGTGCCAGCAGCTTGAGACTAGCACTCTACGAGCAGTACTTC.

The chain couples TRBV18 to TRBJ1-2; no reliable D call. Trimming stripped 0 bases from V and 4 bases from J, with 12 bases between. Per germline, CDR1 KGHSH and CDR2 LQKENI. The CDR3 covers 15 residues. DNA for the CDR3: TGTGCCAGCTCACCACCAGCCGGGATGGGCTATGGCTACACCTTC. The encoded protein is CASSPPAGMGYGYTF.

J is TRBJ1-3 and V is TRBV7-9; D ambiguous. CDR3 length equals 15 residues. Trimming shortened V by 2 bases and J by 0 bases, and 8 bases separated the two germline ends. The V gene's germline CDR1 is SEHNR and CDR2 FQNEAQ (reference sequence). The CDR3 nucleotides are TGTGCCAGCAGCTTAAGGGAGTTCTCTGGAAACACCATATATTTT. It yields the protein CASSLREFSGNTIYF.

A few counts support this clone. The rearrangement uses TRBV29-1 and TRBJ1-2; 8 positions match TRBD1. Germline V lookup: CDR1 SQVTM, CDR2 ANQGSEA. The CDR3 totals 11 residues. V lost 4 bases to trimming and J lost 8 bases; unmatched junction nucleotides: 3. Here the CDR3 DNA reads TGCAGCGTTGTCAGGGGGCACGGCTACACCTTC. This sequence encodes CSVVRGHGYTF.

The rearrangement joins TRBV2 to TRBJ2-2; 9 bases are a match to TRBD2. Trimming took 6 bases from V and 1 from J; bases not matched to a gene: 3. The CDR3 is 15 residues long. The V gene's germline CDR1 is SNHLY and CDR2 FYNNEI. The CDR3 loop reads CASRKTSGNTGELFF. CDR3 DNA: TGTGCCAGCAGGAAGACTAGCGGGAACACCGGGGAGCTGTTTTTT.